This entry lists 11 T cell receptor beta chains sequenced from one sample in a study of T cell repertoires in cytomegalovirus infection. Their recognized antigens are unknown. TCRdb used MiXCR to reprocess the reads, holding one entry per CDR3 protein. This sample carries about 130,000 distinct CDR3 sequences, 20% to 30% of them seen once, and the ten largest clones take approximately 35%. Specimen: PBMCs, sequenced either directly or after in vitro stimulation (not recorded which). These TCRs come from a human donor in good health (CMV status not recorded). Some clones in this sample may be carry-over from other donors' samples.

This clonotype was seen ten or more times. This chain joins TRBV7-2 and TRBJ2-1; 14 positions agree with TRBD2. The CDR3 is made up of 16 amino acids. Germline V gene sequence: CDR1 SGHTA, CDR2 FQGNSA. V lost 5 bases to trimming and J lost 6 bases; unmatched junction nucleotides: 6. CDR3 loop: CASSTSGTSGSNEQFF. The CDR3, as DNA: TGTGCCAGCAGCACCTCCGGGACTAGCGGGAGCAATGAGCAGTTCTTC.

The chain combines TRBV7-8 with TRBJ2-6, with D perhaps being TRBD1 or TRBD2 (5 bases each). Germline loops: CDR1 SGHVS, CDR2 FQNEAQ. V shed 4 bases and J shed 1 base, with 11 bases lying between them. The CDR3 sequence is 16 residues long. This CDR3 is CASSSRGVSGANVLTF. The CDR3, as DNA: TGTGCCAGCAGCTCTCGAGGGGTTTCTGGGGCCAACGTCCTGACTTTC.

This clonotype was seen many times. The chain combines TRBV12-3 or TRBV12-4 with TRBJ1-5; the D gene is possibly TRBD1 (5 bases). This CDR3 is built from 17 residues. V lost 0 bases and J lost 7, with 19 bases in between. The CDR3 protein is CASSLARWGEAVQPQHF. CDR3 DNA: TGTGCCAGCAGTTTAGCGAGATGGGGGGAGGCCGTGCAGCCCCAGCATTTT.

Here the CDR3 reads CASSTRGVTIYF. The CDR3 coding sequence is TGTGCCAGCAGTACCAGGGGGGTCACCATATATTTT. V is TRBV12-3 or TRBV12-4 and J is TRBJ1-3; 7 bases fit TRBD1. With 5 bases clipped from V and 9 bases from J, the junction kept 4 bases outside the gene matches. This CDR3 spans 12 amino acids.

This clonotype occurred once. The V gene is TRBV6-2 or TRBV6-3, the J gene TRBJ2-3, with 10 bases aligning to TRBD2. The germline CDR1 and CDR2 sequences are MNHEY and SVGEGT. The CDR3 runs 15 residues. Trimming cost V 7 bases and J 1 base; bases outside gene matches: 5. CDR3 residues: CASKTGTSGTDTQYF. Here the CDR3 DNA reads TGTGCCAGCAAAACCGGGACTAGCGGCACAGATACGCAGTATTTT.

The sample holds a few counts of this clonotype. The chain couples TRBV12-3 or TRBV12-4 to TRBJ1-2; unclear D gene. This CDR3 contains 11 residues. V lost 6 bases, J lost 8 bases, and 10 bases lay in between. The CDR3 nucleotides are TGTGCCAGCAGCCTAGGCTTAGGCTACACCTTC. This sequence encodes CASSLGLGYTF.

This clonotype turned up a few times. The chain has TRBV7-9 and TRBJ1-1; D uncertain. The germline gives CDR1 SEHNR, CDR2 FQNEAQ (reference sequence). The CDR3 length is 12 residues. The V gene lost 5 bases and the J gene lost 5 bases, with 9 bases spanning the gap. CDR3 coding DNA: TGTGCCAGCAGCCCGCTGGGGACTGAAGCTTTCTTT. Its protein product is CASSPLGTEAFF.

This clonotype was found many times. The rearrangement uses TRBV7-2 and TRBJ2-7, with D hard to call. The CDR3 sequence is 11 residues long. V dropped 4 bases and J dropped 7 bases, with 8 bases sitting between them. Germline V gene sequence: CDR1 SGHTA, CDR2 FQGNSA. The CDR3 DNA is TGTGCCAGCAGCTCCCTCGCAGAGCAGTACTTC. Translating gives CASSSLAEQYF. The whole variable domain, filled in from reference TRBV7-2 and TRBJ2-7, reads GAGVSQSPSNKVTEKGKDVELRCDPISGHTALYWYRQSLGQGLEFLIYFQGNSAPDKSGLPSDRFSAERTGGSVSTLTIQRTQQEDSAVYLCASSSLAEQYFGPGTRLTVT.

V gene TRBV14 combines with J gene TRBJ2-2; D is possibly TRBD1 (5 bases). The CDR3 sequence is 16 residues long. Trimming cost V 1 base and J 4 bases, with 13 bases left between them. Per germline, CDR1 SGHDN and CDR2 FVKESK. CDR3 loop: CASSQAGSLGTGELFF. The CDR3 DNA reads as TGTGCCAGCAGCCAAGCAGGGTCTTTGGGCACCGGGGAGCTGTTTTTT.

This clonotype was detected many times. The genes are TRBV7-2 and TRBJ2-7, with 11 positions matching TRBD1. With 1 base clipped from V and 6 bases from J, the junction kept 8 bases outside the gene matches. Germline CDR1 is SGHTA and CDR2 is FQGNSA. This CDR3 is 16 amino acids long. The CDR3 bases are TGTGCCAGCAGCTTAGAGGCGGACAGGGGGCGGTGCGAGCAGTACGTC. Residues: CASSLEADRGRCEQYV.

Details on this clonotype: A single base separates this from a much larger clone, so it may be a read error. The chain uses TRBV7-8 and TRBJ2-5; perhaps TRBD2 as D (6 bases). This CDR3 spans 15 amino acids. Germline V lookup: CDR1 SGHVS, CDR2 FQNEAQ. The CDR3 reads CASSLRRARQETRYF. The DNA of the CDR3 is TGTGCCAGCAGCCTCCGGAGGGCCCGCCAAGAGACCCGGTACTTC.